One sample yielded the 2 T cell receptor beta chains listed below, sequenced in a study of tissue T cells after allogeneic stem cell transplantation. Clones were read by immunoSEQ multiplex PCR, and TCRdb kept only the in-frame ones, dropping some. Among about 600 clones, around 72% were seen once, and the ten largest hold 31%. The sequencing here drew on blood, taken at autopsy. The receptors here all came from a female patient aged 18 to 50 with steroid-refractory graft-versus-host disease after an allogeneic stem cell transplant. Some T cells could come from the graft donor.

This clone was counted between two and nine times. The chain couples TRBV5-1 to TRBJ2-5, with D possibly TRBD2 on 5 matching bases. This CDR3 comprises 13 residues. Trimming stripped 3 bases from V and 4 bases from J, with 10 bases between. CDR1 SGHRS and CDR2 YFSETQ come from the germline V gene. Here the CDR3 reads CASSSLAPETQYF. The CDR3 DNA follows: TGCGCCAGCAGCTCCCTAGCCCCAGAGACCCAGTACTTC.

The chain links TRBV5-6 to TRBJ2-7; TRBD2 might be the D (7 bases). The CDR3 consists of 14 residues. Germline assignment: CDR1 SGHDT and CDR2 YYEEEE. The V gene lost 5 bases and the J gene lost 3 bases, with 15 bases spanning the gap. The CDR3 protein is CASRGGRGGYEQYF. The CDR3 region has the DNA TGTGCCAGCAGGGGCGGGAGAGGGGGCTACGAGCAGTACTTC.